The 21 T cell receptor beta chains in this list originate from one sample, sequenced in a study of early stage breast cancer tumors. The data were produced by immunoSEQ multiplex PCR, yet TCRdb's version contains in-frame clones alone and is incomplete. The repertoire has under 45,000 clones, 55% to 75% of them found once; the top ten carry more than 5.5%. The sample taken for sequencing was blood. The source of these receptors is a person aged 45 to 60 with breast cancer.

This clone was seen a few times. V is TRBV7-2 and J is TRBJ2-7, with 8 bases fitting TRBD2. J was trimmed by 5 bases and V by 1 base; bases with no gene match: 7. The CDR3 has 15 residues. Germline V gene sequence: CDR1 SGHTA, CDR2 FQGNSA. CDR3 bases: TGTGCCAGCAGCTTAGGGGTTAGCGGGATCGACGAGCAGTACTTC. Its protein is CASSLGVSGIDEQYF. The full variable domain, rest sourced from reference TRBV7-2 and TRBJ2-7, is GAGVSQSPSNKVTEKGKDVELRCDPISGHTALYWYRQSLGQGLEFLIYFQGNSAPDKSGLPSDRFSAERTGGSVSTLTIQRTQQEDSAVYLCASSLGVSGIDEQYFGPGTRLTVT.

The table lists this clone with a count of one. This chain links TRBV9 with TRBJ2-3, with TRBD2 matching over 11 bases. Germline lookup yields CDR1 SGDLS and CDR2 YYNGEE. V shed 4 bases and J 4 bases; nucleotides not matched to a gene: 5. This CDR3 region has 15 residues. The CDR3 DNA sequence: TGTGCCAGCAGCTCTAGCGGGAGGAGGGCAGATACGCAGTATTTT. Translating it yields CASSSSGRRADTQYF.

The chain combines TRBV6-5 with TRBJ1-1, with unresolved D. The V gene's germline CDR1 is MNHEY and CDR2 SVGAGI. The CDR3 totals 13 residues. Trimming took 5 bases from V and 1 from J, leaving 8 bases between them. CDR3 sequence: CASSTTKNTEAFF. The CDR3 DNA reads TGTGCCAGCAGTACAACAAAGAACACTGAAGCTTTCTTT.

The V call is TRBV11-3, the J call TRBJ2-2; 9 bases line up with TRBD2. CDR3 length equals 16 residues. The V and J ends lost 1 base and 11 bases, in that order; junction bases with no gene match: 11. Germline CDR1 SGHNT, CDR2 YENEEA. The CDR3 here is CASSLGLAGPSDELFF. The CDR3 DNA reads TGTGCCAGCAGCTTAGGCCTAGCGGGACCTAGTGACGAGCTGTTTTTT. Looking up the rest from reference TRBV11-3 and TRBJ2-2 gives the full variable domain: EAGVVQSPRYKIIEKKQPVAFWCNPISGHNTLYWYLQNLGQGPELLIRYENEEAVDDSQLPKDRFSAERLKGVDSTLKIQPAELGDSAVYLCASSLGLAGPSDELFFGEGSRLTVL.

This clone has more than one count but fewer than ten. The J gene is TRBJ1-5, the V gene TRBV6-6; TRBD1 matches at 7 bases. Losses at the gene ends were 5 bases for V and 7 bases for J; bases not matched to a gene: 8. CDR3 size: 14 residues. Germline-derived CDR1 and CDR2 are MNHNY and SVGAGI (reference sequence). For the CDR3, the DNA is TGTGCCAGCAGTAGTCATCAGGGGGACCAGCCCCAGCATTTT. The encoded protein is CASSSHQGDQPQHF.

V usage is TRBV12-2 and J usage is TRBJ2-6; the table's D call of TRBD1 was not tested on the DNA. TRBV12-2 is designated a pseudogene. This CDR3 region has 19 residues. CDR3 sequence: CASRLAPQGTGSGANVLTF. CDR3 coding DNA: TGTGCAAGTCGCTTAGCCCCACAGGGGACGGGATCTGGGGCCAACGTCCTGACTTTC.

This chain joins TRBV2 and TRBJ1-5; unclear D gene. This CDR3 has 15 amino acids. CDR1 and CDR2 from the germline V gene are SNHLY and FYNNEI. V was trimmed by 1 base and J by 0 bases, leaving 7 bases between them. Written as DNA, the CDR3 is TGTGCCAGCAGTGAAGGTACAGATAGCAATCAGCCCCAGCATTTT. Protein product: CASSEGTDSNQPQHF.

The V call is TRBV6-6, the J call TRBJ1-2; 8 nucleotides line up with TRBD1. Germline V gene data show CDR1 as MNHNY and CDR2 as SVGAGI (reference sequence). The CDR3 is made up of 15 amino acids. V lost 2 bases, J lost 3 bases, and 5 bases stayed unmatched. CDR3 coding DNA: TGTGCCAGCAGTTACATGGACAGGGTCTACTATGGCTACACCTTC. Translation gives CASSYMDRVYYGYTF.

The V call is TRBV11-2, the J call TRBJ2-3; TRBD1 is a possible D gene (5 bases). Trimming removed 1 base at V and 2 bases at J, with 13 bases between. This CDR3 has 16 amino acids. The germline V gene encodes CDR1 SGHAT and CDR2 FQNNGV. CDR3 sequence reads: CASSLGGPSYTDTQYF. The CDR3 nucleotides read TGTGCCAGCAGCTTAGGGGGCCCTTCCTACACAGATACGCAGTATTTT.

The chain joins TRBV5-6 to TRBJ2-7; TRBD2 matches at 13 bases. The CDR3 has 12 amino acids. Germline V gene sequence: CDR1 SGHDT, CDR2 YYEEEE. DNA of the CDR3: TGTAGGACTAGCGGGGGTACCTACGAGCAGTACTTC. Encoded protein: CRTSGGTYEQYF.

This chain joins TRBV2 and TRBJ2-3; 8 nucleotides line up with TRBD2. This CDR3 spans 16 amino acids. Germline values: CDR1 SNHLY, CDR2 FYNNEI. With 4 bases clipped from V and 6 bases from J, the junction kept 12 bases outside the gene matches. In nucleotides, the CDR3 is TGTGCCAGCAGTGGGCAGGTGGCGGGAGGCGCGGATACGCAGTATTTT. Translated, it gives CASSGQVAGGADTQYF. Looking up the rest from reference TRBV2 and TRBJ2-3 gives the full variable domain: EPEVTQTPSHQVTQMGQEVILRCVPISNHLYFYWYRQILGQKVEFLVSFYNNEISEKSEIFDDQFSVERPDGSNFTLKIRSTKLEDSAMYFCASSGQVAGGADTQYFGPGTRLTVL.

DNA of the CDR3: TGCGCCAGCCACCCGGGGGGTAGCGGGAGAGTCAATGAGCAGTTCTTC. It codes for CASHPGGSGRVNEQFF. This rearrangement joins TRBV5-1 to TRBJ2-1; 9 positions agree with TRBD2. V trimming: 7 bases; J trimming: 6 bases; junction bases outside the gene matches: 14. The CDR3 consists of 16 residues. The germline V gene has CDR1 SGHRS and CDR2 YFSETQ.

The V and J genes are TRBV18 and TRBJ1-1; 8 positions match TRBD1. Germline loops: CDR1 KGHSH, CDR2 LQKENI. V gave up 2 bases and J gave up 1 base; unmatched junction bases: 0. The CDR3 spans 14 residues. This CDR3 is CASSPDRGNTEAFF. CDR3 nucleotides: TGTGCCAGCTCACCAGACAGGGGGAACACTGAAGCTTTCTTT.

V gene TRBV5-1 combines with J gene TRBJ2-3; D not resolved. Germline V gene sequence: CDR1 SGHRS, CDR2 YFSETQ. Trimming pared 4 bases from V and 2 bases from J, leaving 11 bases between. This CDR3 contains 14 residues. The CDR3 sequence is CASSLPTATDTQYF. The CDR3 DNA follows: TGCGCCAGCAGCCTTCCCACTGCCACAGATACGCAGTATTTT.

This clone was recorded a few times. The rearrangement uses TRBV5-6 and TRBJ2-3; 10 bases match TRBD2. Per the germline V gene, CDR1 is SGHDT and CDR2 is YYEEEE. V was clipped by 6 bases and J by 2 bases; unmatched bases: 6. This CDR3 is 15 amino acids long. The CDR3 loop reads CASKAGTSDTDTQYF. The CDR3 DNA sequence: TGTGCCAGCAAGGCCGGGACTAGCGACACAGATACGCAGTATTTT.

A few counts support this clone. In DNA, the CDR3 is TGCGCCAGCGGGAAAGGACAGTTGGAGGAGACCCAGTACTTC. Amino acid sequence: CASGKGQLEETQYF. The rearrangement joins TRBV5-1 to TRBJ2-5; maybe TRBD1 (6 bases). Trimming cost V 7 bases and J 5 bases, with 18 bases left between them. The CDR3 consists of 14 residues. Germline V CDR1 and CDR2: SGHRS, YFSETQ.

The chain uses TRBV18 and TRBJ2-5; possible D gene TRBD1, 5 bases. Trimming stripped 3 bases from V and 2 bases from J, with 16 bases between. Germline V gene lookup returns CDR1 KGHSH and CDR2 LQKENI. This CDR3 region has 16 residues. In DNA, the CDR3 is TGTGCCAGCTCACCTAATAAGGGGCGAGCACAAGAGACCCAGTACTTC. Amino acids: CASSPNKGRAQETQYF. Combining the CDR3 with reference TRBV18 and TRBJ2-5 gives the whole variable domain NAGVMQNPRHLVRRRGQEARLRCSPMKGHSHVYWYRQLPEEGLKFMVYLQKENIIDESGMPKERFSAEFPKEGPSILRIQQVVRGDSAAYFCASSPNKGRAQETQYFGPGTRLLVL.

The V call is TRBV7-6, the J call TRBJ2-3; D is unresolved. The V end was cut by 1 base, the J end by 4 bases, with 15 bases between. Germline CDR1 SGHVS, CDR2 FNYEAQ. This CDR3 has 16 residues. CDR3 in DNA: TGTGCCAGCAGCTTAGTACACGGCCAGGCCTCAGATACGCAGTATTTT. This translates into CASSLVHGQASDTQYF.

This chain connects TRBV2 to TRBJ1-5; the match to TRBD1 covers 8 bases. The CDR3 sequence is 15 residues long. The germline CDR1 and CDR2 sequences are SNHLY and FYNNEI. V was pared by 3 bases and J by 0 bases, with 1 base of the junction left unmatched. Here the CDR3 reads CASSEDRASNQPQHF. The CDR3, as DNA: TGTGCCAGCAGTGAGGACAGGGCTAGCAATCAGCCCCAGCATTTT.

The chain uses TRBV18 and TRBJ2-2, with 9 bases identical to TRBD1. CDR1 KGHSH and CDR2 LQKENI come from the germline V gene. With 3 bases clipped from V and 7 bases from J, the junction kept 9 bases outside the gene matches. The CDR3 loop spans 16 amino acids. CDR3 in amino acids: CASSPNPGTGNGELFF. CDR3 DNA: TGTGCCAGCTCACCTAACCCCGGGACAGGGAACGGGGAGCTGTTTTTT.

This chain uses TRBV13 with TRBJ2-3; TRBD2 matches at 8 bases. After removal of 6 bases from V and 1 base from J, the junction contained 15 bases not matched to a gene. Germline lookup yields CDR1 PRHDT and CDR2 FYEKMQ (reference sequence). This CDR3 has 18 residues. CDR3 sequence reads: CASSSSSVAGRGTDTQYF. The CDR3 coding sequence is TGTGCCAGCAGTTCCTCCTCTGTAGCGGGAAGGGGCACAGATACGCAGTATTTT. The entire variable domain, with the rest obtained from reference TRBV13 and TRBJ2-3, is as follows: AAGVIQSPRHLIKEKRETATLKCYPIPRHDTVYWYQQGPGQDPQFLISFYEKMQSDKGSIPDRFSAQQFSDYHSELNMSSLELGDSALYFCASSSSSVAGRGTDTQYFGPGTRLTVL.